This TCR beta chain was identified in a study of T cell repertoires in cytomegalovirus infection. About the study: Both a matching HLA type and CMV infection were indicated by public TCR beta signatures.

TCRdb analysed the reads with MiXCR anew, one entry per CDR3 protein. The sample records about 150,000 distinct CDR3 sequences, about a quarter being singletons. The CDR3 loop spans 10 amino acids. With V trimmed by 7 bases and J by 11 bases, 5 bases remained unmatched. Germline V gives CDR1 MDHEN, CDR2 SYDVKM. At least ten counts were recorded for this clonotype. Its matching antigen is unknown. Study-level findings and limits: HLA-C-restricted CMV-specific TCR beta clonotypes prevailed in the ex vivo response. Of the TCR beta families, the public ones yielded a cumulative frequency that identified carriers of CMV plus the relevant HLA.

This sequence joins TRBV28 and TRBJ2-7, with TRBD1 matching over 7 bases. The TCR sequence derives from a human donor in good health (CMV status not recorded). Some clones in this sample may be carry-over from other donors' samples. The sequenced sample consisted of PBMCs. The CDR3 sequence: CASTPQGKYF. The CDR3 DNA sequence: TGTGCCAGCACTCCACAGGGGAAGTACTTC.